These 24 T cell receptor beta chains originate from one sample sequenced in a study of T cells in Graves' hyperthyroidism and ophthalmopathy. The CDR3 regions of TCR beta were amplified from RNA transcripts. The HTBI primer set was used in a first-round RT-PCR of the TCR CDR3. TCRdb fed the multiplex PCR reads into MiXCR, producing one record per CDR3 protein. The sample shows roughly 350,000 distinct CDR3 sequences, roughly 13% of them seen only once. What was sequenced was blood. Receptors originate from a woman in her 40s with Graves' ophthalmopathy.

This clonotype was counted only a few times. The CDR3 spells CASSLAFGGGTRHYGYTF. The CDR3 DNA sequence: TGTGCCAGCAGCTTAGCTTTCGGAGGCGGGACTCGTCATTATGGCTACACCTTC. The V and J genes are TRBV7-9 and TRBJ1-2, with a possible D match to TRBD1 (5 bases). This CDR3 has 18 residues. Germline V lookup: CDR1 SEHNR, CDR2 FQNEAQ (reference sequence). V was shortened by 0 bases and J by 5 bases, with 22 bases between the two germline ends.

This clonotype appeared many times. The chain uses TRBV2 and TRBJ2-7; the D gene is possibly TRBD1 (5 bases). The CDR3 length is 15 residues. V was clipped by 4 bases and J by 2 bases, with 15 bases between them. CDR1 and CDR2 from the germline V gene are SNHLY and FYNNEI. CDR3 coding DNA: TGTGCCAGCAGTGTCGCAGGCAGGGTGACCTACGAGCAGTACTTC. As protein: CASSVAGRVTYEQYF.

The V call is TRBV11-2, the J call TRBJ1-4, with 7 positions matching TRBD1. The CDR3 has 13 residues. Germline lookup yields CDR1 SGHAT and CDR2 FQNNGV. Trimming cost V 3 bases and J 8 bases; bases outside gene matches: 3. In DNA form, the CDR3 reads TGTGCCAGCAGCTTTGGACAGGTGGAAAAACTGTTTTTT. It codes for CASSFGQVEKLFF.

In this sample, this clonotype turned up a few times. The chain links TRBV5-6 to TRBJ2-2; unclear D gene. V lost 6 bases, J lost 6 bases, and 21 bases lay in between. Germline CDR1 is SGHDT and CDR2 is YYEEEE. The CDR3 contains 16 residues. The CDR3 DNA reads TGTGCCAGCAACGGCGTTAAGGGTAGAAGCGCCGGGGAGCTGTTTTTT. Its protein is CASNGVKGRSAGELFF.

V gene TRBV7-6 combines with J gene TRBJ2-1, with D possibly TRBD2 on 7 matching bases. The germline V and J ends were trimmed by 1 base and 2 bases, with 15 bases remaining between them. This CDR3 contains 17 residues. Germline-derived CDR1 and CDR2 are SGHVS and FNYEAQ. The CDR3 loop reads CASSLGLRGAAYNEQFF. In DNA form, the CDR3 reads TGTGCCAGCAGCTTAGGGTTACGGGGGGCCGCCTACAATGAGCAGTTCTTC.

This clonotype was detected many times. The J gene is TRBJ2-3, the V gene TRBV25-1; no clear D gene. This CDR3 has 15 residues. Trimming left V 1 base short and J 1 base short, with 9 bases between. Germline lookup yields CDR1 MGHDK and CDR2 SYGVNS. The CDR3 region has the DNA TGTGCCAGCAGTGAATTCGGTGGGGGCACAGATACGCAGTATTTT. Translation gives CASSEFGGGTDTQYF.

This clonotype was counted ten times or more. The gene calls are TRBV28 and TRBJ2-5, with D perhaps matching TRBD2 (5 bases). CDR1 and CDR2 from the germline V gene are MDHEN and SYDVKM. V was clipped by 2 bases and J by 4 bases, with 8 bases between them. There are 13 residues in the CDR3. CDR3 sequence: CASSLNGGETQYF. The DNA of the CDR3 is TGTGCCAGCAGTTTAAACGGAGGAGAGACCCAGTACTTC. The variable domain in full, with the rest retrieved from reference TRBV28 and TRBJ2-5, is DVKVTQSSRYLVKRTGEKVFLECVQDMDHENMFWYRQDPGLGLRLIYFSYDVKMKEKGDIPEGYSVSREKKERFSLILESASTNQTSMYLCASSLNGGETQYFGPGTRLLVL.

The V and J genes are TRBV7-2 and TRBJ1-5, with D tentatively TRBD1 (5 bases). V lost 5 bases and J 7 bases, leaving 12 bases between the germline ends. Germline CDR1 SGHTA, CDR2 FQGNSA. This CDR3 region has 13 residues. In DNA form, the CDR3 reads TGTGCCAGCAGCCCCGGGGCGAGCCAGCCCCAGCATTTT. It is translated as CASSPGASQPQHF.

In its sample, this clonotype was seen many times. V gene TRBV3-1 combines with J gene TRBJ2-7; 10 bases match TRBD2. Trimming at V came to 4 bases and at J to 4 bases, leaving 1 base not matched to a gene. Germline loops: CDR1 LGHDT, CDR2 YNNKEL (reference sequence). The CDR3 is 13 residues long. DNA of the CDR3: TGTGCCAGCAGCCTGACTAGCGGGTACGAGCAGTACTTC. Protein sequence: CASSLTSGYEQYF.

In its sample, this clonotype was seen many times. V is TRBV12-5 and J is TRBJ1-5, with 8 bases fitting TRBD1. Germline V gene sequence: CDR1 LGHNT, CDR2 FRNRAP. The ends lost 0 bases at V and 5 bases at J; junction bases unmatched: 9. The CDR3 consists of 17 residues. For the CDR3, the DNA is TGTGCTAGTGGTTTGGTACGGTGGGGACAGGCGGATCAGCCCCAGCATTTT. It yields the protein CASGLVRWGQADQPQHF.

The chain employs TRBV11-2 and TRBJ2-7; D is ambiguous. Germline CDR1 and CDR2: SGHAT and FQNNGV. V was clipped by 5 bases and J by 2 bases, with 16 bases between them. The CDR3 spans 15 residues. The CDR3 loop reads CASSPIWAGAYEQYF. The CDR3 DNA sequence: TGTGCCAGCAGCCCGATTTGGGCCGGCGCCTACGAGCAGTACTTC.

J is TRBJ2-2 and V is TRBV20-1, with TRBD1 matching 8 bases. CDR1 and CDR2 from the germline V gene are DFQATT and SNEGSKA (reference sequence). The CDR3 length is 16 residues. After removal of 0 bases from V and 4 bases from J, the junction contained 7 bases not matched to a gene. CDR3 residues: CSARDYRTGFTGELFF. CDR3 DNA sequence: TGCAGTGCTAGAGATTACCGGACAGGGTTCACCGGGGAGCTGTTTTTT.

This clonotype appeared many times. V is TRBV12-3 or TRBV12-4 and J is TRBJ2-1; D remains ambiguous. The V and J ends lost 3 bases and 7 bases respectively, with 10 bases between them. The CDR3 loop spans 13 amino acids. CDR3 loop: CASSFYLENEQFF. CDR3 in DNA: TGTGCCAGCAGTTTTTATCTGGAAAATGAGCAGTTCTTC.

This clonotype was observed at least ten times. The chain uses TRBV2 and TRBJ2-7; no clear D. The CDR3 covers 13 residues. Trimming cost V 6 bases and J 6 bases, with 15 bases left between them. CDR1 is SNHLY and CDR2 is FYNNEI in the germline V gene. CDR3 DNA: TGTGCCAGCAGCTCCCCACCGGCTATCGAGCAGTACTTC. Its translation is CASSSPPAIEQYF. Supplemented by reference TRBV2 and TRBJ2-7, the full variable domain reads EPEVTQTPSHQVTQMGQEVILRCVPISNHLYFYWYRQILGQKVEFLVSFYNNEISEKSEIFDDQFSVERPDGSNFTLKIRSTKLEDSAMYFCASSSPPAIEQYFGPGTRLTVT.

The V and J genes are TRBV19 and TRBJ1-1; possible D gene TRBD1, 5 bases. Trimming cost V 5 bases and J 0 bases, with 19 bases left between them. CDR1 LNHDA and CDR2 SQIVND come from the germline V gene (reference sequence). CDR3 length: 17 amino acids. CDR3 DNA sequence: TGTGCCAGTAGTGGAAGGGGCCCGATGACAGTGAACACTGAAGCTTTCTTT. Protein: CASSGRGPMTVNTEAFF. The variable domain in full, completed from reference TRBV19 and TRBJ1-1, reads DGGITQSPKYLFRKEGQNVTLSCEQNLNHDAMYWYRQDPGQGLRLIYYSQIVNDFQKGDIAEGYSVSREKKESFPLTVTSAQKNPTAFYLCASSGRGPMTVNTEAFFGQGTRLTVV.

The chain employs TRBV6-5 and TRBJ2-3, with D perhaps TRBD1 or TRBD2 (5 bases each). This CDR3 has 15 amino acids. Between the trimmed V and J ends, which lost 0 bases and 4 bases, there was a span of 11 bases. Per the germline V gene, CDR1 is MNHEY and CDR2 is SVGAGI. CDR3 in DNA: TGTGCCAGCAGTTACTCTAACCGGGGCGCAGATACGCAGTATTTT. This codes for CASSYSNRGADTQYF.

The chain uses TRBV24-1 and TRBJ1-2; a weak D match, TRBD1 (6 bases). The germline gives CDR1 KGHDR, CDR2 SFDVKD. This CDR3 spans 14 amino acids. V lost 8 bases, J lost 4 bases, and 16 bases lay in between. The CDR3 protein is CATKAGDRGYGYTF. The CDR3 nucleotides read TGTGCCACCAAGGCAGGGGATAGAGGCTATGGCTACACCTTC.

This clonotype turned up a few times. A read error may be the cause here, since a much bigger clone is one base away. This chain uses TRBV27 with TRBJ2-1, with 10 bases aligning to TRBD2. The germline V gene has CDR1 MNHEY and CDR2 SMNVEV (reference sequence). The CDR3 covers 15 residues. The CDR3 coding sequence is TGTGCCAGCAGTTTTACTAGCGGGACCTACAATGAGCAGCTCTTC. Protein product: CASSFTSGTYNEQLF.

This clonotype was recorded many times. This chain links TRBV7-2 with TRBJ2-7; tentative D call: TRBD1 (5 bases). V lost 4 bases and J lost 3, with 16 bases in between. The CDR3 loop spans 15 amino acids. Per germline, CDR1 SGHTA and CDR2 FQGNSA. The CDR3 is CASSSQPTALYEQYF. CDR3 in DNA: TGTGCCAGCAGCTCACAACCGACAGCCCTCTACGAGCAGTACTTC.

This clonotype was counted at least ten times. The rearrangement joins TRBV20-1 to TRBJ1-1; D ambiguous. Germline assignment: CDR1 DFQATT and CDR2 SNEGSKA (reference sequence). This CDR3 has 17 amino acids. Trimming left V 0 bases short and J 3 bases short, with 20 bases between. The DNA of the CDR3 is TGCAGTGCTAGAGATAGGACGGCAAGCTTTAGGTACACTGAAGCTTTCTTT. This codes for CSARDRTASFRYTEAFF.

CDR3 sequence: CASSTGASDGSTQYF. The DNA for the CDR3 is TGTGCCAGCTCAACTGGGGCGTCTGATGGAAGTACGCAGTATTTT. V and J are TRBV6-1 and TRBJ2-3, with TRBD1 as a possible D gene (5 bases). V lost 8 bases and J lost 8, with 23 bases in between. CDR1 MNHNS and CDR2 SASEGT come from the germline V gene. There are 15 residues in the CDR3.

V gene TRBV11-3 combines with J gene TRBJ2-6; a weak D match, TRBD2 (6 bases). Germline CDR1 reads SGHNT; CDR2 reads YENEEA. Between the trimmed V and J ends, which lost 5 bases and 4 bases, there was a span of 15 bases. This CDR3 is built from 16 residues. CDR3 in DNA: TGTGCCAGCAGCGTCTATCGAGGGAGGGGGGCCAACGTCCTGACTTTC. Amino acids: CASSVYRGRGANVLTF.

This clonotype has a count of ten or more. The CDR3 DNA sequence: TGTGCCATCAGTGACGCGCGGGGGGGGTCTGATACGCAGTATTTT. Translated: CAISDARGGSDTQYF. This chain uses TRBV10-3 with TRBJ2-3, with TRBD2 identical over 9 bases. Germline assignment: CDR1 ENHRY and CDR2 SYGVKD. CDR3 length: 15 residues. V trimming: 3 bases; J trimming: 6 bases; junction bases outside the gene matches: 7.

This clonotype was counted ten times or more. The chain carries TRBV5-1 and TRBJ2-7, with a tentative D call TRBD1 (5 bases). V was pared by 5 bases and J by 6 bases, with 18 bases between. This CDR3 has 14 residues. CDR1 is SGHRS, CDR2 YFSETQ, per germline. CDR3 amino acids: CASSNPQGSGEQYF. The CDR3 DNA is TGCGCCAGCAGTAATCCTCAGGGATCAGGCGAGCAGTACTTC.